A selection of T cell receptor beta chains follows, all from one sample in a study of blood T cell repertoires in COVID-19. Sequenced by immunoSEQ multiplex PCR; TCRdb stores in-frame clones only, minus some. The table has about 120,000 clones, approximately 87% seen once. The sequenced sample was peripheral blood. These receptors were taken from a man aged 25-45 years with acute or convalescent COVID-19. CDR3s include the opening cysteine and the closing phenylalanine or tryptophan. D genes are given only for firm matches. Expanded clones get a size class; other rows say once, few or many, or leave the size out.

clone_size j_call d_call v_call cdr3_aa cdr3_nt
. TRBJ1-2 . TRBV12-5 CASGSPPGQPPYYGYTF TGTGCTAGTGGTTCACCCCCCGGACAGCCTCCCTACTATGGCTACACCTTC
once TRBJ2-1 . TRBV4-1 CASSQPYREGHEQFF TGCGCCAGCAGCCAACCCTACAGGGAGGGCCATGAGCAGTTCTTC
. TRBJ2-2 TRBD1 TRBV10-3 CAISFGGQANTGELFF TGTGCCATCAGCTTTGGGGGACAGGCTAACACCGGGGAGCTGTTTTTT
. TRBJ1-6 TRBD1 TRBV2 CASSADRAASFSPLHF TGTGCCAGCAGCGCCGACAGGGCGGCTTCTTTTTCACCCCTCCACTTT
. TRBJ2-3 . TRBV20-1 CSASYYGAAADTQYF TGCAGTGCTAGTTACTACGGAGCTGCCGCAGATACGCAGTATTTT
. TRBJ2-5 . TRBV3-1/TRBV3-2 CASSQDPSQETQYF TGTGCCAGCAGCCAAGATCCATCCCAAGAGACCCAGTACTTC
. TRBJ2-5 . TRBV27 CASSTYQSVQETQYF TGTGCCAGCAGTACTTACCAAAGCGTCCAAGAGACCCAGTACTTC
. TRBJ1-2 TRBD1 TRBV4-3 CASSQDRTGGANYGYTF TGCGCCAGCAGCCAAGACCGGACAGGGGGAGCTAACTATGGCTACACCTTC
once TRBJ2-1 . TRBV11-3 CASSLNGVNEQFF TGTGCCAGCAGCTTAAACGGGGTTAATGAGCAGTTCTTC
. TRBJ2-7 . TRBV12-5 CASGLVAVWGEEQYF TGTGCTAGTGGTTTGGTTGCAGTATGGGGAGAGGAGCAGTACTTC
. TRBJ1-1 TRBD1 TRBV4-1 CASSQGNRGAEAFF TGCGCCAGCAGCCAAGGGAACAGGGGAGCTGAAGCTTTCTTT
. TRBJ2-1 TRBD1 TRBV6-5 CASSAETGHHNEQFF TGTGCCAGCAGCGCCGAGACAGGGCACCACAATGAGCAGTTCTTC
. TRBJ2-7 TRBD2 TRBV6-4 CASSATSGGSYEQYF TGTGCCAGCAGTGCCACTAGCGGGGGCTCCTACGAGCAGTACTTC
. TRBJ2-2 . TRBV10-2 CASLEERTGELFF TGCGCCAGCTTGGAGGAGCGCACCGGGGAGCTGTTTTTT
. TRBJ2-5 TRBD1 TRBV15 CATSRGRTGGETQYF TGTGCCACCAGCAGAGGGAGGACAGGGGGCGAGACCCAGTACTTC
. TRBJ2-5 TRBD1 TRBV15 CATSRGQGGTQETQYF TGTGCCACCAGCAGAGGACAGGGGGGTACCCAAGAGACCCAGTACTTC
. TRBJ2-3 . TRBV10-3 CAISEERGATDTQYF TGTGCCATCAGTGAGGAACGGGGAGCCACAGATACGCAGTATTTT
. TRBJ1-2 TRBD1 TRBV10-3 CAISEVHWVDRAYGGYTF TGTGCCATCAGTGAGGTTCATTGGGTAGACAGGGCTTACGGGGGCTACACCTTC
. TRBJ2-3 TRBD2 TRBV19 CASSTERGLSTDTQYF TGTGCCAGTAGTACCGAGCGGGGGCTAAGCACAGATACGCAGTATTTT
. TRBJ2-2 TRBD2 TRBV19 CASSSNPGLAGGPGELFF TGTGCCAGTAGTTCCAACCCAGGACTAGCGGGAGGGCCCGGGGAGCTGTTTTTT
. TRBJ1-5 . TRBV27 CASSATNQPQHF TGTGCCAGCAGTGCCACAAATCAGCCCCAGCATTTT
. TRBJ2-7 . TRBV6-1 CASSEQDKSSYEQYF TGTGCCAGCAGTGAACAGGACAAAAGCTCCTACGAGCAGTACTTC
. TRBJ1-5 . TRBV28 CASSPPEGNNQPQHF TGTGCCAGCAGTCCCCCGGAGGGGAACAATCAGCCCCAGCATTTT
few TRBJ2-7 TRBD1 TRBV3-1/TRBV3-2 CASSQEGGRGYEQYF TGTGCCAGCAGCCAAGAAGGGGGCAGGGGCTACGAGCAGTACTTC
. TRBJ2-1 TRBD2 TRBV11-1 CASSANLAGGLLEQFF TGTGCCAGCAGCGCCAACCTAGCGGGGGGGCTACTTGAGCAGTTCTTC
. TRBJ1-1 . TRBV6-5 CASSPPGPGNTEAFF TGTGCCAGCAGCCCCCCCGGCCCGGGGAACACTGAAGCTTTCTTT
few TRBJ1-2 . TRBV9 CASSPYRMGYTF TGTGCCAGCAGCCCCTACCGTATGGGCTACACCTTC
. TRBJ2-1 TRBD2 TRBV5-6 CASSFSSGIYNEQFF TGTGCCAGCAGCTTTTCTAGCGGGATTTACAATGAGCAGTTCTTC
. TRBJ1-4 . TRBV3-1/TRBV3-2 CASSQANRVGEKLFF TGTGCCAGCAGCCAAGCCAACAGGGTCGGAGAAAAACTGTTTTTT
. TRBJ1-1 TRBD1 TRBV4-1 CASSADGTGNTEAFF TGCGCCAGCAGCGCGGATGGGACAGGGAACACTGAAGCTTTCTTT
few TRBJ1-2 . TRBV10-1 CASSDNRGSGGYTF TGCGCCAGCAGTGATAATAGGGGCTCGGGTGGCTACACCTTC
once TRBJ1-2 TRBD1 TRBV6-5 CASRPDRSHYGYTF TGTGCCAGCAGACCGGACAGGAGCCACTATGGCTACACCTTC
once TRBJ1-1 . TRBV7-8 CASSYNPQTMNTEAFF TGTGCCAGCAGCTATAATCCGCAGACTATGAACACTGAAGCTTTCTTT